These 18 T cell receptor beta chains were sequenced from one sample in a study of PD-L1 blockade in urothelial cancer. Time point here: pretreatment peripheral blood. The repertoire was sequenced with immunoSEQ multiplex PCR; TCRdb's copy has only in-frame clones and lacks some. The sample includes fewer than 60,000 clones, roughly 85% of them seen just once. Source: PBMCs, taken around atezolizumab (anti-PD-L1) treatment. These receptors were obtained from a man in his 70s with urothelial cancer.

The genes are TRBV2 and TRBJ1-1, with 7 bases that match TRBD1. V dropped 3 bases and J dropped 5; count of bases not matched to a gene: 9. Germline V gene sequence: CDR1 SNHLY, CDR2 FYNNEI. This CDR3 has 15 residues. Here the CDR3 reads CASSEEGAGRTEAFF. CDR3 coding DNA: TGTGCCAGCAGTGAGGAGGGGGCTGGCCGGACTGAAGCTTTCTTT.

The chain couples TRBV30 to TRBJ1-2; TRBD1 aligns across 9 bases. Germline CDR1 reads GTSNPN; CDR2 reads SVGIG (reference sequence). The CDR3 totals 14 residues. The V gene end was trimmed by 1 base and the J gene end by 7 bases; junction bases not matched to a gene: 7. CDR3 residues: CAWSGGTGIGGYTF. CDR3 sequence (DNA): TGTGCCTGGAGTGGGGGGACAGGGATCGGTGGCTACACCTTC.

This chain joins TRBV7-8 and TRBJ2-7, with no clear D. Trimming cost V 5 bases and J 4 bases, with 18 bases left between them. Germline assignment: CDR1 SGHVS and CDR2 FQNEAQ. This CDR3 spans 15 amino acids. Written as DNA, the CDR3 is TGTGCCAGCAGCCATCGGGTCTGGATCAAGTACGAGCAGTACTTC. Its translation is CASSHRVWIKYEQYF.

V and J are TRBV13 and TRBJ2-7; 12 nucleotides agree with TRBD2. CDR1 and CDR2 from the germline V gene are PRHDT and FYEKMQ (reference sequence). CDR3 length equals 18 residues. The trim removed 0 bases at V and 0 bases at J, leaving 6 bases unmatched. In DNA form, the CDR3 reads TGTGCCAGCAGCTTAGGCCCCGGGACTAGCGGGTTCTCCTACGAGCAGTACTTC. Its translation is CASSLGPGTSGFSYEQYF.

The chain recombines TRBV2 with TRBJ1-2, with D unresolved. The CDR3 is made up of 13 amino acids. V was pared by 3 bases and J by 5 bases, with 10 bases between. Germline CDR1 is SNHLY and CDR2 is FYNNEI. The CDR3 is CASSEGAEYGYTF. In nucleotides, the CDR3 is TGTGCCAGCAGTGAGGGAGCTGAATATGGCTACACCTTC.

This chain joins TRBV11-2 and TRBJ2-2, with D possibly being TRBD1 (5 bases). The V end was cut by 2 bases, the J end by 0 bases, with 10 bases between. CDR1 is SGHAT, CDR2 FQNNGV, per germline. The CDR3 consists of 16 residues. CDR3: CASSLLDTTNTGELFF. The CDR3 region has the DNA TGTGCCAGCAGCTTACTGGACACTACGAACACCGGGGAGCTGTTTTTT.

This clone was detected only once. The genes are TRBV5-4 and TRBJ1-2; TRBD1 might be the D (5 bases). Germline values: CDR1 SGHNT, CDR2 YYREEE (reference sequence). The V and J ends lost 4 bases and 2 bases respectively, with 12 bases between them. This CDR3 comprises 14 residues. The CDR3 protein is CASSTATANYGYTF. Here the CDR3 DNA reads TGTGCCAGCAGCACCGCGACAGCAAACTATGGCTACACCTTC.

The V and J genes are TRBV6-6 and TRBJ1-2; TRBD1 matches at 7 bases. Looked up from germline, CDR1 is MNHNY and CDR2 is SVGAGI (reference sequence). The junction had 12 bases not matched to a gene; V was cut back by 5 bases and J by 6 bases. The length of the CDR3 is 15 residues. CDR3 nucleotide sequence: TGTGCCAGCAGTCCCCAGGGACAGAGGTTACATGGCTACACCTTC. This encodes CASSPQGQRLHGYTF.

This clone was seen a few times. V and J are TRBV9 and TRBJ2-3; 10 bases agree with TRBD2. Germline CDR1 and CDR2: SGDLS and YYNGEE. V was clipped by 0 bases and J by 1 base; unmatched bases: 8. CDR3 length: 18 amino acids. CDR3 loop: CASSVGIYGLAGTDTQYF. CDR3 DNA: TGTGCCAGCAGCGTAGGGATCTACGGACTAGCGGGCACAGATACGCAGTATTTT.

This clone was found a few times. The J gene is TRBJ1-1, the V gene TRBV7-3; D is unresolved. The CDR3 length is 13 residues. The germline V gene has CDR1 SGHTA and CDR2 FQGTGA. The V end was cut by 2 bases, the J end by 4 bases, with 8 bases between. The CDR3 coding sequence is TGTGCCAGCAGCTTAGGTACTCTCACTGAAGCTTTCTTT. This encodes CASSLGTLTEAFF.

This chain joins TRBV5-1 and TRBJ2-7, with 7 bases lining up with TRBD1. The J segment lost 3 bases and the V segment lost 4 bases, leaving 10 bases of the junction unmatched. The CDR3 extends over 15 amino acids. Germline loops: CDR1 SGHRS, CDR2 YFSETQ. The CDR3 protein is CASSLDGTANYEQYF. CDR3 nucleotide sequence: TGCGCCAGCAGCCTGGACGGGACAGCCAACTACGAGCAGTACTTC.

The chain uses TRBV6-1 and TRBJ1-1; 7 bases match TRBD1. Germline assignment: CDR1 MNHNS and CDR2 SASEGT. V trimming: 5 bases; J trimming: 1 base; junction bases outside the gene matches: 4. The CDR3 spans 14 residues. DNA of the CDR3: TGTGCCAGCAGTTCCACAGGGGCGAACACTGAAGCTTTCTTT. Translation: CASSSTGANTEAFF.

The V gene is TRBV6-1, the J gene TRBJ1-2; TRBD1 agrees at 9 bases. This CDR3 has 12 amino acids. V shed 8 bases, J shed 7 bases, and the junction held 5 bases outside the gene matches. Germline lookup yields CDR1 MNHNS and CDR2 SASEGT. Written as DNA, the CDR3 is TGTGCCAGCCTTGGGACAGGGTTTGGCTACACCTTC. Residues: CASLGTGFGYTF.

This chain joins TRBV6-1 and TRBJ1-4; possible D gene TRBD1, 6 bases. The CDR3 is 15 residues long. CDR1 MNHNS and CDR2 SASEGT come from the germline V gene. V was shortened by 4 bases and J by 8 bases, with 17 bases between the two germline ends. The CDR3 spells CASSVIGQGREKLFF. The CDR3 DNA follows: TGTGCCAGCAGTGTGATTGGGCAGGGGCGGGAAAAACTGTTTTTT.

The chain is built from TRBV11-2 and TRBJ1-1; no firm D call. The germline V gene has CDR1 SGHAT and CDR2 FQNNGV. The CDR3 spans 14 residues. V gave up 4 bases and J gave up 6 bases, with 15 bases separating them. The CDR3 coding sequence is TGTGCCAGCAGCTCTTCCACCCGGCGGGCTGAAGCTTTCTTT. It specifies CASSSSTRRAEAFF.

The genes are TRBV2 and TRBJ2-7; TRBD2 aligns across 8 bases. The CDR3 runs 14 residues. V was pared by 3 bases and J by 3 bases, with 4 bases of the junction left unmatched. Germline values: CDR1 SNHLY, CDR2 FYNNEI. The CDR3 nucleotides read TGTGCCAGCAGTGAGGGACTAGACGGCTACGAGCAGTACTTC. Protein: CASSEGLDGYEQYF.

This clone was found once. The chain joins TRBV28 to TRBJ2-5; unclear D gene. Trimming removed 6 bases at V and 0 bases at J, with 14 bases between. The CDR3 runs 15 residues. Germline CDR1 is MDHEN and CDR2 is SYDVKM. The DNA for the CDR3 is TGTGCCAGCAGCCCCCCTACAGTGTACCAAGAGACCCAGTACTTC. Its translation is CASSPPTVYQETQYF.

This clone was observed a single time. The CDR3 DNA reads as TGCGCCAGCAGCTTGGAGCCGGGGTCCGGTGAAGCTTTCTTT. It yields the protein CASSLEPGSGEAFF. This chain connects TRBV5-1 to TRBJ1-1; no definite D call. From germline, CDR1 is SGHRS and CDR2 YFSETQ. Deletions cut 0 bases from V and 7 bases from J, with 13 bases between. CDR3 length equals 14 residues.